This T cell receptor beta chain was profiled in a study of cytomegalovirus exposure and HLA in healthy donors. A remark on this clone: Its antigen remains unknown.

PCR was performed using 60 Vbeta and 13 Jbeta primers. Generated by immunoSEQ multiplex PCR, the TCRdb table keeps only in-frame clones and is missing some. The repertoire has fewer than 250,000 clones, 78% of them found once; the top ten carry approximately 3.8%. The CDR3 is 17 amino acids. Germline V gene data show CDR1 as LNHDA and CDR2 as SQIVND (reference sequence). V dropped 5 bases and J dropped 0 bases, with 16 bases sitting between them. Study outcomes and limitations: Researchers counted 164 TCR beta chains as cytomegalovirus-associated. A later analysis found common viral pathogens apparently linked to several of the most significant clusters. 87-base-pair reads could not separate some V segments, including TRBV6-2 and TRBV6-3. Across donors, most TCRs were seen rarely, yet some public ones were widespread.

The source material was PBMCs. The gene calls are TRBV19 and TRBJ2-2; the D gene is possibly TRBD1 (6 bases). The origin of this receptor is a male donor in good health and CMV-seronegative. The DNA for the CDR3 is TGTGCCAGTAGTCTCAGAGGGGGACCTTCGAACACCGGGGAGCTGTTTTTT. The encoded protein is CASSLRGGPSNTGELFF.